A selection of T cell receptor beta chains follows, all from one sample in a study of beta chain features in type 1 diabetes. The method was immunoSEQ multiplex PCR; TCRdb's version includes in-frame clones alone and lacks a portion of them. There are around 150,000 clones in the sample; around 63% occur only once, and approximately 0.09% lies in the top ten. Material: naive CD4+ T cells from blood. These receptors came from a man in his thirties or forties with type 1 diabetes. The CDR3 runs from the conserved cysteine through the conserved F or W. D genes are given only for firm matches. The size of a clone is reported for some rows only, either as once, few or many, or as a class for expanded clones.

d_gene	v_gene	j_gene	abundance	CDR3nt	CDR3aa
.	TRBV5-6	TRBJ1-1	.	TGTGCCAGCAGCTTTACAGTGAACACTGAAGCTTTCTTT	CASSFTVNTEAFF
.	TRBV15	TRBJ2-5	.	TGTGCCACCAGCAGAGATCTGGAGACCCAGTACTTC	CATSRDLETQYF
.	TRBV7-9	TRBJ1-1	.	TGTGCCAGCAGCTTAGGGTGGAACACTGAAGCTTTCTTT	CASSLGWNTEAFF
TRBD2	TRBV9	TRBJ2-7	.	TGTGCCAGCAGCCGTACAGCGGGGGGTTCCTACGAGCAGTACTTC	CASSRTAGGSYEQYF
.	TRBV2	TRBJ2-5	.	TGTGCCAGCAGTGAGGCAGGCGAAGGACAAGAGACCCAGTACTTC	CASSEAGEGQETQYF
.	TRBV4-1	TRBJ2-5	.	TGCGCCAGCAGCCAAGCGGCGGGGCCGGGTGAAGAGACCCAGTACTTC	CASSQAAGPGEETQYF
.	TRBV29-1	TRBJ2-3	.	TGCAGCGTTGAAGGAACGGCTAGCCCCAAACAGTATTTT	CSVEGTASPKQYF
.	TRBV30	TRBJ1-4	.	TGTGCCTGGAGGGCGGGGAGTTATGAAAAACTGTTTTTT	CAWRAGSYEKLFF
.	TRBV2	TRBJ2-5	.	TGTGCCAGCAGTGGGACCGCCCGGGAGACCCAGTACTTC	CASSGTARETQYF
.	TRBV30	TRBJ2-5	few	TGTGCCTGGAGTGTTACAACAGAGACCCAGTACTTC	CAWSVTTETQYF